This T cell receptor beta chain came from a study of beta chain features in type 1 diabetes. Study observations and caveats: Shorter TCRB CDR3s, moderately but significantly so, marked every one of the four CD4+ subsets in Type 1 diabetes patients.

Of the isolated RNA, all was reverse transcribed, and so the sequenced material was expressed TCRB transcripts. Clones were read by immunoSEQ multiplex PCR, and TCRdb kept only the in-frame ones, dropping some. The sample records hundreds of thousands of clones, over 13% being singletons. Concerning this clone: The antigen remains undetermined.

The sequenced material came from naive CD4+ T cells from blood. This receptor was obtained from a man in his late teens or twenties with type 1 diabetes.

Written as DNA, the CDR3 is TGTGCCTGGAGTGTACAATCGGATGAAAAACTGTTTTTT. Translating gives CAWSVQSDEKLFF. The chain has TRBV30 and TRBJ1-4; D unresolved. V gave up 0 bases and J gave up 6 bases, with 8 bases separating them. Germline CDR1 is GTSNPN and CDR2 is SVGIG (reference sequence). The CDR3 sequence is 13 residues long.